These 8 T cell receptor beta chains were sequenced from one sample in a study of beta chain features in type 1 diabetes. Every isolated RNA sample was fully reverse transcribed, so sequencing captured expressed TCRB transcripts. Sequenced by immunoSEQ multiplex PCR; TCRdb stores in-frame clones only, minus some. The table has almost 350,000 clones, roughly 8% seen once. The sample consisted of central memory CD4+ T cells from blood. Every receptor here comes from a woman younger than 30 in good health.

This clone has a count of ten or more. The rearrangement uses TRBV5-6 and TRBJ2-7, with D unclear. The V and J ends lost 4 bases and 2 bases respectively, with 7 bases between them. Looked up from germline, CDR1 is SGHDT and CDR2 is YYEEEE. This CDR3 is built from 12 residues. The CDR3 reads CASSLTTYEQYF. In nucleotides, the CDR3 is TGTGCCAGCAGCCTAACAACCTACGAGCAGTACTTC.

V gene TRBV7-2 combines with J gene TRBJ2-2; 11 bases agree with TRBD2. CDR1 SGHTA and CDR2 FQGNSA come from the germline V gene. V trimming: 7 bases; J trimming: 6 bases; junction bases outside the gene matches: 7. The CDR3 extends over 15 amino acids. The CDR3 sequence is CASTKTSGIAGELFF. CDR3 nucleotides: TGTGCCAGCACTAAGACTAGCGGGATCGCCGGGGAGCTGTTTTTT. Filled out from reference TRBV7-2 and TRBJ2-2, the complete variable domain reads GAGVSQSPSNKVTEKGKDVELRCDPISGHTALYWYRQSLGQGLEFLIYFQGNSAPDKSGLPSDRFSAERTGGSVSTLTIQRTQQEDSAVYLCASTKTSGIAGELFFGEGSRLTVL.

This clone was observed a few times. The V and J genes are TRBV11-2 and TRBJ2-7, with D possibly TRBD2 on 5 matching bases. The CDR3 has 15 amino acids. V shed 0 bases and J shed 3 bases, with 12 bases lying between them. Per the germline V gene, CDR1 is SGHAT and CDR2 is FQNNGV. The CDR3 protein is CASSLDERAFYEQYF. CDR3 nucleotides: TGTGCCAGCAGCTTAGATGAGAGGGCGTTCTACGAGCAGTACTTC.

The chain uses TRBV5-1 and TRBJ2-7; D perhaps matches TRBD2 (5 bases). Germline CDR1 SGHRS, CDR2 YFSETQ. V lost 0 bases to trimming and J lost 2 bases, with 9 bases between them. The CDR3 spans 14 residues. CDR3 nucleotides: TGCGCCAGCAGCTTGGAAATGGAGGCCTACGAGCAGTACTTC. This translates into CASSLEMEAYEQYF.

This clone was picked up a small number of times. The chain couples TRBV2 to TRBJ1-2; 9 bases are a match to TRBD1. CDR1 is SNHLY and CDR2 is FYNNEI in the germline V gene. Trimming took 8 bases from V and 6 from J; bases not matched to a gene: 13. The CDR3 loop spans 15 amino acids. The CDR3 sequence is CASDDQPGTGNGYTF. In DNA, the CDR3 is TGTGCCAGCGACGACCAACCCGGGACAGGGAATGGCTACACCTTC.

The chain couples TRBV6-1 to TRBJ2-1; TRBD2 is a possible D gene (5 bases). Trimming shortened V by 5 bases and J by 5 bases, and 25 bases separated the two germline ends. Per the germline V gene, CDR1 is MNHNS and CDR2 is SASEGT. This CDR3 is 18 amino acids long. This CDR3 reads CASSKGRGSGVKDNEQFF. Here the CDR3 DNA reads TGTGCCAGCAGTAAAGGTCGAGGGAGCGGAGTAAAAGACAATGAGCAGTTCTTC.

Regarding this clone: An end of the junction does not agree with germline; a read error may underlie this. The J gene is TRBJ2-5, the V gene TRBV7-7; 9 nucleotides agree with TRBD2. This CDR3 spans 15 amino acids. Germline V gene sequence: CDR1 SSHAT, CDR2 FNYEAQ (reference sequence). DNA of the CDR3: TGTGCTAGCAGCCCGACTAGCGGCGGGCAAGAGACCCAGTACTTC. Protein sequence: CASSPTSGGQETQYF.

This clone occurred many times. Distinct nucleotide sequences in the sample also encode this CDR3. The CDR3 is CASSSGANVLTF. CDR3 DNA: TGTGCCAGCAGTTCTGGGGCCAACGTCCTGACTTTC. This chain connects TRBV28 to TRBJ2-6; D is uncertain. V gave up 4 bases and J gave up 2 bases, with 0 bases separating them. Germline V gene lookup returns CDR1 MDHEN and CDR2 SYDVKM. The length of the CDR3 is 12 residues.